Sequencing of this T cell receptor (beta chain) was carried out in a study of shared clonotypes between healthy human individuals. Study overall: Aged between 18 and 49, the donors were a couple of women and three men. Regarding the study as a whole: The small donor group covered limited genetic and exposure diversity. It was the non-shared clonotypes that had lower generation probabilities than clonotypes shared by all four donors.

Repertoires were generated with immunoSEQ multiplex PCR, while TCRdb's copy carries only in-frame clones and drops some. The sample has a few million clones; more than 80% are singletons. For this clone: Its antigen is currently unknown.

Sequences were obtained from naive CD4+ T cells sorted from blood. Subset meaning: CD45RA+ positively selected. This receptor was obtained from a man between 18 and 35 years old in good health.

CDR3 DNA sequence: TGTGCCAGCACCGGGAAGGGGCTAGCGGTGATGGGTGAGCAGTTCTTC. This sequence encodes CASTGKGLAVMGEQFF. This sequence joins TRBV7-2 and TRBJ2-1; TRBD2 agrees at 7 bases. Looked up from germline, CDR1 is SGHTA and CDR2 is FQGNSA. The V segment lost 7 bases and the J segment 9 bases; nucleotides outside the gene matches: 18. The CDR3 spans 16 residues.